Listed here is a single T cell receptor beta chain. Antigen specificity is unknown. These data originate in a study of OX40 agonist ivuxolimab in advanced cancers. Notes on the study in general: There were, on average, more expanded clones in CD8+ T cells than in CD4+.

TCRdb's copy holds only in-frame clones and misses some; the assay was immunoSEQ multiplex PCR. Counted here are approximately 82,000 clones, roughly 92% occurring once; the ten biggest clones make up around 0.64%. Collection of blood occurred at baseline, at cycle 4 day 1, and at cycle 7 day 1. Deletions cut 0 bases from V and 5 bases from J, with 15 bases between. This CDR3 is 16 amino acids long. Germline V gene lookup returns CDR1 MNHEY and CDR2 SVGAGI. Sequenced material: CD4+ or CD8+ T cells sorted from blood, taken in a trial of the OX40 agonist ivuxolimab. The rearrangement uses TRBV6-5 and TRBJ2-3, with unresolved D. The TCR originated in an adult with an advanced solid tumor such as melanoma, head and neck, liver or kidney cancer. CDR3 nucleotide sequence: TGTGCCAGCAGTTACTCGAGGACGGCGCTTGGAGATACGCAGTATTTT. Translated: CASSYSRTALGDTQYF.